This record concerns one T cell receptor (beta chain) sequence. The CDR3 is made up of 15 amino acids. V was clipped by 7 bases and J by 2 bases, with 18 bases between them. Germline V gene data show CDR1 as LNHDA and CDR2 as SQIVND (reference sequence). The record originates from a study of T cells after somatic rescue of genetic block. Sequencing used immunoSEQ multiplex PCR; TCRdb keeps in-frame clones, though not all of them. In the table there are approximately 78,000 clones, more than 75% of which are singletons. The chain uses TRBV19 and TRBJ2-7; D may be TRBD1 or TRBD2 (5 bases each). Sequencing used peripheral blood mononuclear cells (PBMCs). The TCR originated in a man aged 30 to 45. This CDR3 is CASTPGTGTTYEQYF. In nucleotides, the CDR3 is TGTGCCAGTACCCCGGGGACCGGGACCACCTACGAGCAGTACTTC.